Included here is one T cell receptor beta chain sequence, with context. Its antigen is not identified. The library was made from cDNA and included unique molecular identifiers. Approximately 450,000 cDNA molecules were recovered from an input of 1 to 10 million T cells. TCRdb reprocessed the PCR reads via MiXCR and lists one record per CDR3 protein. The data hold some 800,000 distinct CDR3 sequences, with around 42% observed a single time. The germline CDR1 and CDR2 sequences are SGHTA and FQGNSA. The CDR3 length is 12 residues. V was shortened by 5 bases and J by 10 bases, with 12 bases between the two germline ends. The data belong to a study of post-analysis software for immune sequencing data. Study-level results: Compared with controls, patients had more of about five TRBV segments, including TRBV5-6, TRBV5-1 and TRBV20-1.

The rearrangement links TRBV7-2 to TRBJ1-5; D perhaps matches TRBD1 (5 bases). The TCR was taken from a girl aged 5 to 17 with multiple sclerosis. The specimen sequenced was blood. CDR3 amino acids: CASSGSGGPQHF. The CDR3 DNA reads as TGTGCCAGCAGCGGTAGTGGGGGTCCCCAGCATTTT.